The present T cell receptor (beta chain) was sequenced within a study of shared clonotypes between healthy human individuals. Study context: A few men and two women, aged 18 to 49, were donors.

Note on this clone: Its target is unknown.

Study observations and caveats: Non-shared clonotypes had lower generation probabilities than clonotypes shared by all four sorted-subset donors. Naive CD4 clonotypes overlapped across a handful of donors at roughly 5.1%.

The authors' processing: ImmunoSEQ sequences covered only the junction and lacked quality scores; filtering therefore differed. The repertoire was sequenced with immunoSEQ multiplex PCR; TCRdb's copy has only in-frame clones and lacks some. V and J calls and clone size are given by that table; D and trimming were obtained from the DNA. Counted here are around 600,000 clones, approximately 95% occurring once; the ten biggest clones make up about 0.11%. Naive-designated CD8 cells lacked CD45RO, were positively enriched for CCR7, and omitted terminally differentiated effector memory CD45RA+ cells. Germline CDR1 SEHNR, CDR2 FQNEAQ (reference sequence). V dropped 3 bases and J dropped 1 base, with 10 bases sitting between them. CDR3 length: 15 amino acids.

V gene TRBV7-9 combines with J gene TRBJ1-5; perhaps TRBD1 as D (5 bases). This clonotype originated in a woman aged 30 to 39 in good health. The sample comprised naive CD8+ T cells sorted from blood. For the CDR3, the DNA is TGTGCCAGCAGCTTTGCCGGGGGGAGCAATCAGCCCCAGCATTTT. It codes for CASSFAGGSNQPQHF.